This note documents a single T cell receptor beta chain sequence. Assay: immunoSEQ multiplex PCR; the TCRdb copy retains only in-frame clones and omits some. The top ten hold less than 3.5% of the sample, which has about 67,000 clones, 92% seen once. The entry originates in a study of T cells after somatic rescue of genetic block. Trimming removed 5 bases at V and 7 bases at J, with 19 bases between. CDR3 length equals 15 residues. Germline V lookup: CDR1 SGHNT, CDR2 YENEEA. Material for sequencing was peripheral blood mononuclear cells (PBMCs). The TCR originated in a man in his forties. V is TRBV11-3 and J is TRBJ2-3; D may be TRBD1 or TRBD2 (5 bases each). The CDR3 DNA follows: TGTGCCAGCAGCCCTAGTCCGGTGGGGGTCAATACGCAGTATTTT. It is translated as CASSPSPVGVNTQYF.